This T cell receptor beta chain appears in the sequencing data of a study of blood T cell repertoires in COVID-19. Sequenced by immunoSEQ multiplex PCR; TCRdb stores in-frame clones only, minus some. The sample yields some 80,000 clones, around 85% seen once. Trimming took 6 bases from V and 5 from J; bases not matched to a gene: 18. Germline CDR1 and CDR2: MNHEY and SVGEGT. The CDR3 runs to 17 residues. Sequencing was performed on peripheral blood. The rearrangement joins TRBV6-2 or TRBV6-3 to TRBJ1-2; 7 bases are a match to TRBD1. This clonotype was sampled from a woman of 80 years or more with active or convalescent COVID-19. CDR3 nucleotides: TGTGCCAGCAGCCGCGCCACGCAAATGGACAGGCGATATGGCTACACCTTC. It specifies CASSRATQMDRRYGYTF.